This entry describes one T cell receptor beta chain. The antigen is not known. Because it lacks the conserved phenylalanine or tryptophan at the end, this CDR3 is likely a read error. No DNA is shown, since the ends of the CDR3 on it are uncertain; the CDR3 is the one TCRdb lists. All patients picked for sequencing had shown, by flow cytometry, an expansion of CD8+CD57+ cells. Untreated patients provided the blood samples, with no therapy given before sampling. The data were taken from a study of CD8+CD57+ T cells in acquired aplastic anemia. Study overall: The DNA of sorted CD4+ and CD8+ cells averaged 3.2 ug.

Study observations and caveats: With respect to CD8+ Simpson's diversity, patients and controls did not differ significantly.

Termini included, the CDR3 measures 14 amino acids. The germline CDR1 and CDR2 sequences are LNHNV and YYDKDF (reference sequence). Both TCR beta VDJ combination and CDR3 sequence profiling were carried out. Genomic DNA was the template for this profiling. TCRdb itself ran the reads through MiXCR, one entry per CDR3 protein. The sample has roughly 250,000 distinct CDR3 sequences; roughly 80% are singletons. The clonotype comes from a human donor with aplastic anemia. The specimen sequenced was sorted CD4+, CD8+, or CD8+CD57+ T cells (not recorded which) from PBMCs. The V call is TRBV15, the J call TRBJ2-3; the table calls TRBD1, which could not be checked here. The CDR3 sequence is CATSWGNGQDTQYL.